There are a few counts of the clone carrying this TCR beta chain. Its specificity is not known. The sample belongs to a study of T cells in tuberculosis. About the study: IGRA-negative adolescents, IGRA-positive adolescents with latent tuberculosis and adults with active tuberculosis formed this South African cohort. PBMC were archived before or within 7 days of starting treatment.

Profiled with immunoSEQ multiplex PCR; TCRdb holds only in-frame clones, not every one. This table has 30,000 or so clones, about 90% appearing once. Whole-study findings and limits: Active tuberculosis TCR-alpha repertoires lay closer to GMM-specific TCRs than IGRA-negative controls, suggesting clonal expansion.

Per the germline V gene, CDR1 is SEHNR and CDR2 is FQNEAQ (reference sequence). Deletions cut 4 bases from V and 4 bases from J, with 10 bases between. The CDR3 has 13 residues. The time point is: new active TB diagnosis, blood taken before or within 7 days of starting treatment. Active tuberculosis patients were new diagnoses, HIV-seronegative, South African, and aged 18 years or older. The V call is TRBV7-9, the J call TRBJ1-2; possibly TRBD1 for D (5 bases). The clonotype comes from an adult with tuberculosis. Some clones in this sample may be carry-over from other donors' samples. The sequences come from PBMCs, collected at tuberculosis diagnosis. The DNA of the CDR3 is TGTGCCAGCAGCTCACTCGACAGCTATGGCTACACCTTC. It is translated as CASSSLDSYGYTF.